The 21 T cell receptor beta chains listed next were all sequenced from one sample in a study of T cell changes during pregnancy in multiple sclerosis. Clones were read by immunoSEQ multiplex PCR, and TCRdb kept only the in-frame ones, dropping some. The sample shows under 50,000 clones, about 88% of them seen only once. The starting material was CD4+ T cells from peripheral blood mononuclear cells, obtained after pregnancy. The receptors originated from a female donor with multiple sclerosis, enrolled in a pregnancy study.

The chain couples TRBV29-1 to TRBJ2-3, with 13 positions matching TRBD2. This CDR3 has 18 amino acids. In germline, CDR1 is SQVTM, CDR2 ANQGSEA. The trim removed 5 bases at V and 0 bases at J, leaving 11 bases unmatched. CDR3 amino acids: CSVRLAGGLHFSTDTQYF. The CDR3, as DNA: TGCAGCGTTAGACTAGCGGGAGGACTACACTTTAGCACAGATACGCAGTATTTT.

This clone was seen just once. V gene TRBV4-1 combines with J gene TRBJ2-1; TRBD2 is a possible D gene (7 bases). Trimming took off 2 bases at V and 15 bases at J, with 17 bases between the two ends. Germline V gene sequence: CDR1 MGHRA, CDR2 YSYEKL. The length of the CDR3 is 13 residues. CDR3 sequence reads: CASSQRIGGPVFF. In DNA, the CDR3 is TGCGCCAGCAGCCAACGCATCGGGGGGCCCGTGTTCTTC.

V usage is TRBV18 and J usage is TRBJ2-5; 14 bases line up with TRBD2. Germline trimming cut 4 bases from V and 4 bases from J; bases unmatched to any gene: 2. The CDR3 runs 15 residues. CDR1 is KGHSH, CDR2 LQKENI, per germline. CDR3 sequence: CASSRGTSGRETQYF. The DNA of the CDR3 is TGTGCCAGCTCACGCGGGACTAGCGGGAGAGAGACCCAGTACTTC.

This chain connects TRBV10-3 to TRBJ1-5; D gene ambiguous. Trimming removed 6 bases at V and 2 bases at J, with 8 bases between. CDR3 length: 13 residues. CDR1 is ENHRY and CDR2 is SYGVKD in the germline V gene. CDR3 DNA sequence: TGTGCCATCAGGCCGGAGGGCAATCAGCCCCAGCATTTT. Its protein is CAIRPEGNQPQHF.

J is TRBJ2-7 and V is TRBV4-3; 9 bases fit TRBD1. The germline V gene encodes CDR1 LGHNA and CDR2 YSLEER. The CDR3 sequence is 20 residues long. J lost 3 bases, V lost 1 base, and 19 bases had no gene match. The CDR3 loop is CASSQVAPPGQGFPSYEQYF. DNA of the CDR3: TGCGCCAGCAGCCAAGTGGCCCCTCCGGGACAGGGATTCCCCAGCTACGAGCAGTACTTC.

The chain recombines TRBV5-1 with TRBJ2-5; D perhaps matches TRBD2 (6 bases). The CDR3 is 15 residues long. Germline CDR1 SGHRS, CDR2 YFSETQ. With 0 bases removed from V and 4 bases from J, the gap between germline ends came to 13 bases. The CDR3 is CASSLDSRERETQYF. The CDR3, as DNA: TGCGCCAGCAGCTTGGACTCACGGGAGCGAGAGACCCAGTACTTC.

V usage is TRBV6-5 and J usage is TRBJ1-4, with D possibly matching TRBD1 (6 bases). This CDR3 spans 15 amino acids. Trimming pared 0 bases from V and 8 bases from J, leaving 13 bases between. Germline V CDR1 and CDR2: MNHEY, SVGAGI. Here the CDR3 reads CASSYSGAKEEKLFF. DNA of the CDR3: TGTGCCAGCAGTTACTCGGGGGCTAAGGAAGAAAAACTGTTTTTT.

The chain recombines TRBV4-2 with TRBJ2-1, with D possibly being TRBD2 (5 bases). V was shortened by 4 bases and J by 0 bases, with 13 bases between the two germline ends. CDR1 LGHNA and CDR2 YNFKEQ come from the germline V gene. The CDR3 length is 16 residues. The CDR3 loop reads CASSPEGDRSYNEQFF. The CDR3 region has the DNA TGTGCCAGCAGCCCTGAGGGAGACCGCTCCTACAATGAGCAGTTCTTC.

The chain employs TRBV2 and TRBJ2-2; weak D call: TRBD2 (5 bases). The germline V gene has CDR1 SNHLY and CDR2 FYNNEI. V lost 7 bases and J lost 5, with 23 bases in between. The CDR3 totals 17 residues. The CDR3 DNA sequence: TGTGCCAGCACCCGGTCAGGCGGGCACTCCGAGACCGGGGAGCTGTTTTTT. It yields the protein CASTRSGGHSETGELFF. The whole variable domain, remainder taken from reference TRBV2 and TRBJ2-2, is EPEVTQTPSHQVTQMGQEVILRCVPISNHLYFYWYRQILGQKVEFLVSFYNNEISEKSEIFDDQFSVERPDGSNFTLKIRSTKLEDSAMYFCASTRSGGHSETGELFFGEGSRLTVL.

V and J are TRBV10-1 and TRBJ2-7; TRBD2 agrees at 9 bases. The CDR3 sequence is 15 residues long. From germline, CDR1 is WNHNN and CDR2 SYGVQD (reference sequence). Trimming took 2 bases from V and 6 from J; bases not matched to a gene: 8. The CDR3 DNA is TGCGCCAGCAGTGAGGTGACTAGCGGACGTCTCGAGCAGTACTTC. It is translated as CASSEVTSGRLEQYF.

This chain links TRBV2 with TRBJ2-5; possible D gene TRBD2, 6 bases. Germline assignment: CDR1 SNHLY and CDR2 FYNNEI. The CDR3 sequence is 17 residues long. V lost 6 bases to trimming and J lost 3 bases, with 23 bases between them. The CDR3 spells CASRYPVGTGHEETQYF. The CDR3, as DNA: TGTGCCAGCAGGTACCCCGTCGGGACTGGCCATGAAGAGACCCAGTACTTC.

V and J are TRBV19 and TRBJ2-1, with D possibly TRBD2 on 6 matching bases. V was shortened by 3 bases and J by 5 bases, with 14 bases between the two germline ends. This CDR3 contains 15 residues. From germline, CDR1 is LNHDA and CDR2 SQIVND (reference sequence). The DNA of the CDR3 is TGTGCCAGTAGTATGGCGACTAGAGGTAACAATGAGCAGTTCTTC. This codes for CASSMATRGNNEQFF.

The chain employs TRBV7-2 and TRBJ2-1; D unclear. Germline loops: CDR1 SGHTA, CDR2 FQGNSA. Trimming removed 0 bases from V and 8 bases from J, with 8 bases in between. The CDR3 sequence is 13 residues long. The CDR3 protein is CASSLARLDEQFF. DNA of the CDR3: TGTGCCAGCAGCTTAGCCAGGTTAGATGAGCAGTTCTTC.

V and J are TRBV7-3 and TRBJ2-5; D may be TRBD2 (6 bases). Between the trimmed V and J ends, which lost 4 bases and 5 bases, there was a span of 11 bases. In germline, CDR1 is SGHTA, CDR2 FQGTGA. This CDR3 is built from 13 residues. DNA of the CDR3: TGTGCCAGCAGCTCGGGGGACGGGGAGACCCAGTACTTC. Amino acids: CASSSGDGETQYF.

The rearrangement links TRBV6-1 to TRBJ2-7, with D possibly being TRBD1 (5 bases). The length of the CDR3 is 14 residues. Trimming shortened V by 5 bases and J by 1 base, and 12 bases separated the two germline ends. Germline CDR1 and CDR2: MNHNS and SASEGT. The CDR3 DNA reads TGTGCCAGCAGTATCTCAAGACAGTCCTACGAGCAGTACTTC. The encoded protein is CASSISRQSYEQYF.

The chain employs TRBV2 and TRBJ1-1; perhaps TRBD1 as D (5 bases). V lost 2 bases and J lost 6, with 10 bases in between. This CDR3 comprises 13 residues. CDR1 SNHLY and CDR2 FYNNEI come from the germline V gene. Written as DNA, the CDR3 is TGTGCCAGCAGTGAACAGGGTGAGGCTGAAGCTTTCTTT. Its translation: CASSEQGEAEAFF.

V usage is TRBV30 and J usage is TRBJ1-1, with TRBD1 as a possible D gene (5 bases). Trimming shortened V by 4 bases and J by 6 bases, and 24 bases separated the two germline ends. The V gene's germline CDR1 is GTSNPN and CDR2 SVGIG (reference sequence). This CDR3 comprises 16 residues. CDR3 residues: CAWKFRPGQIRAEAFF. For the CDR3, the DNA is TGTGCCTGGAAATTTAGGCCAGGGCAAATACGCGCTGAAGCTTTCTTT.

The J gene is TRBJ2-1, the V gene TRBV11-2, with a tentative D call TRBD1 (6 bases). CDR1 and CDR2 (germline): SGHAT, FQNNGV. The CDR3 loop spans 14 amino acids. Trimming left V 6 bases short and J 5 bases short, with 14 bases between. The CDR3 DNA sequence: TGTGCCAGCAGGGCAAGCACAGGGCACAATGAGCAGTTCTTC. Translating it yields CASRASTGHNEQFF. Drawing the rest from reference TRBV11-2 and TRBJ2-1, the complete variable domain is EAGVAQSPRYKIIEKRQSVAFWCNPISGHATLYWYQQILGQGPKLLIQFQNNGVVDDSQLPKDRFSAERLKGVDSTLKIQPAKLEDSAVYLCASRASTGHNEQFFGPGTRLTVL.

The V gene is TRBV7-2, the J gene TRBJ2-5, with 7 bases fitting TRBD1. The V and J ends lost 6 bases and 4 bases, in that order; junction bases with no gene match: 8. Germline lookup yields CDR1 SGHTA and CDR2 FQGNSA. This CDR3 contains 14 residues. The CDR3 region is CASSRQGGPETQYF. The CDR3 DNA reads as TGTGCCAGCAGTCGACAGGGCGGCCCAGAGACCCAGTACTTC. Looking up the rest from reference TRBV7-2 and TRBJ2-5 gives the full variable domain: GAGVSQSPSNKVTEKGKDVELRCDPISGHTALYWYRQSLGQGLEFLIYFQGNSAPDKSGLPSDRFSAERTGGSVSTLTIQRTQQEDSAVYLCASSRQGGPETQYFGPGTRLLVL.

CDR3 DNA sequence: TGTGCCATCAAAGGACAGGCAGAATTTTCCTACGAGCAGTACTTC. Translating it yields CAIKGQAEFSYEQYF. The chain joins TRBV10-3 to TRBJ2-7; 7 bases are shared with TRBD1. Trimming at V came to 7 bases and at J to 1 base, leaving 10 bases not matched to a gene. CDR1 and CDR2 (germline): ENHRY, SYGVKD. The CDR3 consists of 15 residues.

This clone was picked up one time. The V call is TRBV25-1, the J call TRBJ2-1, with TRBD1 identical over 8 bases. This CDR3 is 15 amino acids long. Germline CDR1 MGHDK, CDR2 SYGVNS. Germline trimming cut 8 bases from V and 5 bases from J; bases unmatched to any gene: 11. CDR3 sequence: CASVSPTGVDNEQFF. Here the CDR3 DNA reads TGTGCCAGCGTAAGCCCGACAGGGGTCGACAATGAGCAGTTCTTC.